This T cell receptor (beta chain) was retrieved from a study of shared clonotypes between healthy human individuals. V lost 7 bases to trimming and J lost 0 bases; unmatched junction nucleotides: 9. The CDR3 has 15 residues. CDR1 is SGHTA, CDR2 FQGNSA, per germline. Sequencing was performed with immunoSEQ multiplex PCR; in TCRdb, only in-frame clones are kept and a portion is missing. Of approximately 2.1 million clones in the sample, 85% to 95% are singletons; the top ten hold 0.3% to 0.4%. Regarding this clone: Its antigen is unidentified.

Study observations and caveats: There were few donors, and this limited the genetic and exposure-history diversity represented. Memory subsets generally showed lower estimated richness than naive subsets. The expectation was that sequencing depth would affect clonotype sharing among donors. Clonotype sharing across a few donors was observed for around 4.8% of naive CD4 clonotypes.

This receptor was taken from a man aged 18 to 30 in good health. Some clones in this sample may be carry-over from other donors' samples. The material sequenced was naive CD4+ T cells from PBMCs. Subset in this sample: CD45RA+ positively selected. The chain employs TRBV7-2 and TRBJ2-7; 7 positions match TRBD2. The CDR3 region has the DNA TGTGCCAGCACCCTAGGGAGCGGGACCTCCTACGAGCAGTACTTC. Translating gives CASTLGSGTSYEQYF.